This T cell receptor beta chain comes out of a study of T cells after yellow fever vaccination. For the study at large: Preparing low-cell-number fractions relied on SMART-Seq v4 Ultra Low Input. General study results and limits: Peak timing came faster in the weaker secondary response, day 5 versus 15. The bulk population could contribute abundant contaminating clonotypes to FACS-sorted repertoires. Just a small share of clonotypes turned up in the CD4 compartment as well as the CD8 compartment.

This clonotype was detected ten times or more. Its specificity is unknown. TCRdb passed the 5' RACE reads through MiXCR, listing each CDR3 protein once. This table holds about 340,000 distinct CDR3 sequences, roughly 8.7% found once. The CDR3 totals 15 residues. The germline V and J ends were trimmed by 3 bases and 3 bases, with 12 bases remaining between them. Germline lookup yields CDR1 LGHNA and CDR2 YSLEER. The V gene is TRBV4-3, the J gene TRBJ2-4; tentatively, D is TRBD2 (5 bases). Source: PBMCs, taken on the day of the first yellow fever vaccination. The receptor was derived from a young man who received the YFV17D yellow fever vaccine. The CDR3 is CASSQGGYDKNIQYF. CDR3 bases: TGCGCCAGCAGCCAGGGCGGGTACGACAAAAACATTCAGTACTTC.